The following is a TCR beta chain sequence with its context. Its cognate antigen is unknown. CDR1 is SGHDN, CDR2 FVKESK, per germline. The CDR3 is made up of 16 amino acids. V shed 4 bases and J shed 0 bases, with 15 bases lying between them. The data derive from a study of cytomegalovirus exposure and HLA in healthy donors. Study-wide findings and caveats: By a later analysis, the bulk of CMV-associated TCR beta chains appeared HLA-restricted. Published work reported that the classifier diagnosed cytomegalovirus status with high specificity and sensitivity. Investigators reported more than 150 TCR beta chains as tied to cytomegalovirus. Despite most TCR sequences being rare, some public TCRs occurred in many donors.

PCR employed 60 Vbeta and 13 Jbeta primers. Measured with immunoSEQ multiplex PCR; TCRdb has only the in-frame clones, and not every one. There are 120,000 or so clones in the sample; 81% occur only once, and 1.5% to 2% lies in the top ten. The receptor's source is a middle-aged man in good health and CMV-seronegative. The material sequenced was PBMCs. The rearrangement links TRBV14 to TRBJ1-1; no reliable D call. CDR3 nucleotide sequence: TGTGCCAGCAGCCCCCCGGGGTCGTGGGTGAACACTGAAGCTTTCTTT. Translating it yields CASSPPGSWVNTEAFF.